The following is a T cell receptor beta chain sequence with its context. The sample is drawn from a study of early T cells in non-severe SARS-CoV-2 infection. Between the trimmed V and J ends, which lost 4 bases and 1 base, there was a span of 20 bases. The CDR3 runs to 17 residues. Germline V gene sequence: CDR1 SEHNR, CDR2 FQNEAQ (reference sequence). A single record per CDR3 protein comes from TCRdb applying MiXCR to the 5' RACE reads. The profile covers approximately 70,000 distinct CDR3 sequences, with over 10% appearing a single time and approximately 2.6% taken by the ten largest. The chain is built from TRBV7-9 and TRBJ2-7; D remains unclear. Here the sequenced sample was whole blood, taken at baseline. The sequence came from an adult who was a healthcare worker with PCR-confirmed SARS-CoV-2 infection or an uninfected control (not recorded which). CDR3 amino acids: CASSSALGTALSYEQYF. The CDR3 DNA reads TGTGCCAGCAGCTCGGCCCTCGGCACAGCCCTTTCCTACGAGCAGTACTTC.